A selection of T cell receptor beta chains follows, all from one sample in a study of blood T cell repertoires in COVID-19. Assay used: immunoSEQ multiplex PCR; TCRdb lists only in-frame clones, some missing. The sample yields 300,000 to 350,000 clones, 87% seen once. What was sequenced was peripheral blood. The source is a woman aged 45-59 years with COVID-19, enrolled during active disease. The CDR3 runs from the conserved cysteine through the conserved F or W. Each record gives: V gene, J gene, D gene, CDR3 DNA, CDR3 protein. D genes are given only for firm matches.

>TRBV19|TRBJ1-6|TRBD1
TGTGCCAGTAGTATCAGGGGACAGAGTTTTTATAATTCACCCCTCCACTTT
CASSIRGQSFYNSPLHF
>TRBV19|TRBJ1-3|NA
TGTGCCAGTAGGGCCCTCGGGGTTCAGTATGGAAACACCATATATTTT
CASRALGVQYGNTIYF
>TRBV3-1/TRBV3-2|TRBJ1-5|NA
TGTGCCAGCAGCCGGGAGGTAGACCAGCCCCAGCATTTT
CASSREVDQPQHF
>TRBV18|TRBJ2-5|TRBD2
TGTGCCAGCTCACCACCTGGTCTAGCGGAAGAGACCCAGTACTTC
CASSPPGLAEETQYF
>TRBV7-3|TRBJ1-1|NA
TGTGCCAGCAGCCCACAGGCGATGAACACTGAAGCTTTCTTT
CASSPQAMNTEAFF
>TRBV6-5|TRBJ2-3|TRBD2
TGTGCCAGCAGATATAGCGGGAGAACAGATACGCAGTATTTT
CASRYSGRTDTQYF
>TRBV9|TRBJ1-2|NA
TGTGCCAGCGGGTCAACAGCTAACTATGGCTACACCTTC
CASGSTANYGYTF
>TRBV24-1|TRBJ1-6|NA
TGTGCCACCAGTGCGGGGAAGGATAATTCACCCCTCCACTTT
CATSAGKDNSPLHF
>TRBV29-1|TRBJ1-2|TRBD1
TGCAGCGTTGCCTCCGGACAGGGCGCTTTTGGGGGCTACACCTTC
CSVASGQGAFGGYTF
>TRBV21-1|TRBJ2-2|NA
TGTGCCAGCAGCAGAGGGACTAGCGGGAGGACTACCGGGGAGCTGTTTTTT
CASSRGTSGRTTGELFF